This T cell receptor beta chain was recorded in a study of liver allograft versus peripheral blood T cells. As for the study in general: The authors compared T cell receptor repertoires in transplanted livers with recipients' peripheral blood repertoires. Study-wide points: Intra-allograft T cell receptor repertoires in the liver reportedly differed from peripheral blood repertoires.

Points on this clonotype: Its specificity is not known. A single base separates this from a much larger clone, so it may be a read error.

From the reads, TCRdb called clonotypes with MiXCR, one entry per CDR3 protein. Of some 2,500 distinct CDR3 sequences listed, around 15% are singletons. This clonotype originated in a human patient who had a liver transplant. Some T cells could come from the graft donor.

In DNA form, the CDR3 reads TGTACCAGTAGTGGCGACGGTAACGAGCAGTACTTC. Translating gives CTSSGDGNEQYF. The chain recombines TRBV19 with TRBJ2-7; D remains unclear. CDR3 length: 12 amino acids. Germline values: CDR1 LNHDA, CDR2 SQIVND (reference sequence). The full variable domain, its missing parts supplied by reference TRBV19 and TRBJ2-7, is DGGITQSPKYLFRKEGQNVTLSCEQNLNHDAMYWYRQDPGQGLRLIYYSQIVNDFQKGDIAEGYSVSREKKESFPLTVTSAQKNPTAFYLCTSSGDGNEQYFGPGTRLTVT.